What follows is one T cell receptor (beta chain) and its context. Its antigen remains unidentified. The CDR3 is 16 amino acids. Per the germline V gene, CDR1 is LGHNA and CDR2 is YNFKEQ. This specimen belongs to a study of T cells expressing NK-cell markers. Across the study: CD3+CD56+NKG2C+, CD3+CD56+NKG2C- and CD3+CD56-NKG2C+ T cells, once sorted, supplied the TCR beta repertoires. HCMV seropositivity characterized most of the eight sequenced donors, and seronegativity one. Study results and limitations: Where several donors were concerned, these clonotypes also led the CD3+CD56-NKG2C+ fraction. Whether expanded NKG2C+ T cell clones were HCMV specific stayed uncertain.

TCRdb re-analyzed the 5' RACE reads; it lists each CDR3 protein once, without DNA. This sample's table reports fewer than 400,000 distinct CDR3 sequences. The source is a woman aged 45-59 years in good health. The chain joins TRBV4-2 to TRBJ2-3; the D call from TCRdb, TRBD2, cannot be confirmed without DNA. Sample: blood T cells: a sorted CD56 or NKG2C T cell subset, CD4+ or CD8+ T cells, or bulk PBMC T cells (not recorded which). CDR3 region: CASSQEAGGPIDTQYF.